This T cell receptor (beta chain) was identified during a study of blood T cell repertoires in COVID-19. Turning to the study itself: Acute and convalescent COVID-19 samples came from the United States, Italy and Spain. Sources were T cells, B-cell-depleted T cells, or PBMCs; the material itself was cDNA or gDNA.

Authors' processing steps: Reference gene primer amplification gave estimated nucleated cell counts. Method: immunoSEQ multiplex PCR; TCRdb's copy keeps in-frame clones and lacks some. V, J and clone size reflect that table, while D and trimming were determined from the DNA. This table has 200,000 to 250,000 clones, 80% to 90% appearing once. Trimming removed 1 base from V and 7 bases from J, with 8 bases in between. The CDR3 consists of 13 residues. CDR1 and CDR2 from the germline V gene are SGHRS and YFSETQ. The sequenced sample consisted of peripheral blood. This sequence joins TRBV5-1 and TRBJ2-2; D is undetermined. The clonotype comes from a woman in her forties or fifties with acute or convalescent COVID-19. The CDR3 DNA sequence: TGCGCCAGCAGCTTGCTGGGCTTCGGGGAGCTGTTTTTT. Translated: CASSLLGFGELFF.